Listed here is a single T cell receptor beta chain. The antigen remains unidentified. The data were obtained in a study of Ad26.COV2.S vaccination and SARS-CoV-2 variants. In the study overall: In the study, Ad26.COV2.S was injected intramuscularly once, or twice 56 days apart. Study-level results: CD8+ and CD4+ T cells specific for spike reportedly responded with substantial breadth after vaccination. There was a possibility that the TCR breadth and depth analyses underestimated total T cell responses. Breadth measured for non-spike TCRs was similar across vaccine and placebo recipients.

Clones were sequenced by immunoSEQ multiplex PCR, and TCRdb holds only the in-frame ones, with some missing. The table has hundreds of thousands of clones, about 90% seen once. Noted treatment: 15 to 20 received Ad26.COV2.S at low or high dose, single or two shots; roughly 5 received placebo; per-sample allocation not given. Sampling was done on day 63 after the first vaccine or placebo injection. The V gene's germline CDR1 is LGHDT and CDR2 YNNKEL (reference sequence). This CDR3 spans 16 amino acids. The J segment lost 4 bases and the V segment lost 2 bases, leaving 6 bases of the junction unmatched.

Material: peripheral blood, obtained in a trial of Ad26.COV2.S vaccine versus placebo. The receptor comes from a person aged 18 to 65 who received the Ad26.COV2.S COVID-19 vaccine or a placebo. V is TRBV3-1 (or the pseudogene TRBV3-2) and J is TRBJ2-3, with 10 bases identical to TRBD2. CDR3 amino acids: CASSQRLSGGADTQYF. The CDR3 DNA reads TGTGCCAGCAGCCAACGTTTGAGCGGGGGGGCAGATACGCAGTATTTT.